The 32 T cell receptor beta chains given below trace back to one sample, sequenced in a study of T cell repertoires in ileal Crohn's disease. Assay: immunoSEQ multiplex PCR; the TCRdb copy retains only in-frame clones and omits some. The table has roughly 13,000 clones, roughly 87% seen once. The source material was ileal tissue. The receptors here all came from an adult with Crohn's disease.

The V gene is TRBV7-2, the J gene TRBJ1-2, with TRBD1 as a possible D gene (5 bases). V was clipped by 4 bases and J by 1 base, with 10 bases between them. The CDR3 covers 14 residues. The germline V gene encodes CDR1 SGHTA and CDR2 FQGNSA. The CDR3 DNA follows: TGTGCCAGCAGCTCCGAGACAGTTAACTATGGCTACACCTTC. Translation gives CASSSETVNYGYTF.

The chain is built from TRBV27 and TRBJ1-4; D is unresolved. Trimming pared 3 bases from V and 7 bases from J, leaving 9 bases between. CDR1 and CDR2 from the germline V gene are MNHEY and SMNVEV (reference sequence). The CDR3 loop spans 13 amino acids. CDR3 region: CASSFRGSEKLFF. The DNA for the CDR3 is TGTGCCAGCAGTTTTCGCGGGAGTGAAAAACTGTTTTTT.

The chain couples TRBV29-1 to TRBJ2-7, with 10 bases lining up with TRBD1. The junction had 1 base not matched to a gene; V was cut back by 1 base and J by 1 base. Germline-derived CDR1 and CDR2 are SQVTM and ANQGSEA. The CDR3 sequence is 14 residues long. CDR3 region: CSVEGDRGSYEQYF. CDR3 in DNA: TGCAGCGTTGAAGGGGACAGGGGTTCCTACGAGCAGTACTTC.

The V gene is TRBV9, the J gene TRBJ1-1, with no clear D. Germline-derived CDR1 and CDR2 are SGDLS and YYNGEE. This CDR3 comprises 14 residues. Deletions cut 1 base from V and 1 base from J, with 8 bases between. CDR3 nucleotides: TGTGCCAGCAGCGTATCCGGGGAGAACACTGAAGCTTTCTTT. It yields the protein CASSVSGENTEAFF.

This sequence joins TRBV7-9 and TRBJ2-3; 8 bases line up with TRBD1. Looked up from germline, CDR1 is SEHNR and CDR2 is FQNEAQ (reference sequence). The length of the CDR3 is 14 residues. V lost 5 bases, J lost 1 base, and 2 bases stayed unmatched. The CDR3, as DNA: TGTGCCAGCAGCCCAGGGGGCGGCACAGATACGCAGTATTTT. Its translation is CASSPGGGTDTQYF.

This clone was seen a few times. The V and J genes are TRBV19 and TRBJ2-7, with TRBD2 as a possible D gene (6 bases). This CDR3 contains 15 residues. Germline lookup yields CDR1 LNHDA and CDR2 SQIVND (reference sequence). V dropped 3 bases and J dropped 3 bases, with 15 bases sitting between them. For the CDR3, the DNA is TGTGCCAGTAGTATTACCGGGACTTTATACTACGAGCAGTACTTC. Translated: CASSITGTLYYEQYF.

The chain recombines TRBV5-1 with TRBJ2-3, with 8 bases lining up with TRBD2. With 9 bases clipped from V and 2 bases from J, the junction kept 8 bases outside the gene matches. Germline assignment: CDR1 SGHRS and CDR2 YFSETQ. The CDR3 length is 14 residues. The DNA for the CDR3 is TGCGCCACCAAACAGACTAGCGTCACAGATACGCAGTATTTT. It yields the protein CATKQTSVTDTQYF.

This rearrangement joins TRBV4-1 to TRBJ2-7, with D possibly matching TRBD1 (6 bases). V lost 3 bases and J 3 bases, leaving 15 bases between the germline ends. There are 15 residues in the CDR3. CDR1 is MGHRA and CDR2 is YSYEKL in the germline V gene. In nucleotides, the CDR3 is TGCGCCAGCAGCCAGAGCAGGGACACGCACTACGAGCAGTACTTC. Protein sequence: CASSQSRDTHYEQYF.

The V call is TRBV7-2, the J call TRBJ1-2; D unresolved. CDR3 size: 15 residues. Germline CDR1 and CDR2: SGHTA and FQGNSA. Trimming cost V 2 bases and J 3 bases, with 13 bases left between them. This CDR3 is CASSLQSGSYYGYTF. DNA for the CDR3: TGTGCCAGCAGCTTACAATCGGGGAGTTACTATGGCTACACCTTC.

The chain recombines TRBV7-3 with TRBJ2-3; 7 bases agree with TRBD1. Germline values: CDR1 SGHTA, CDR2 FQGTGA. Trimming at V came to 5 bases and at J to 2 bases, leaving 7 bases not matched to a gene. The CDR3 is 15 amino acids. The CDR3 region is CASSNEGAPTDTQYF. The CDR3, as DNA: TGTGCCAGCAGCAACGAGGGGGCACCCACAGATACGCAGTATTTT.

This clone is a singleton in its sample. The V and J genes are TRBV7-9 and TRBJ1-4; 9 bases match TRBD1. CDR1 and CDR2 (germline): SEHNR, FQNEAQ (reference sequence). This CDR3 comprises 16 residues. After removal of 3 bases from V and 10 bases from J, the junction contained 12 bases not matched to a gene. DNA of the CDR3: TGTGCCAGCAGCTTTATGGCGACAGGGGGAGACGGAAAACTGTTTTTT. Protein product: CASSFMATGGDGKLFF.

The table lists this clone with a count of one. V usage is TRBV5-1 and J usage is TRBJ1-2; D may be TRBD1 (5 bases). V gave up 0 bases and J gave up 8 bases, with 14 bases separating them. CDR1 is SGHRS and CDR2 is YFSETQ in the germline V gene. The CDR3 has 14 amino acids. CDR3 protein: CASSLGQGKGGYTF. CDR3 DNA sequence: TGCGCCAGCAGCTTGGGGCAGGGTAAGGGAGGCTACACCTTC.

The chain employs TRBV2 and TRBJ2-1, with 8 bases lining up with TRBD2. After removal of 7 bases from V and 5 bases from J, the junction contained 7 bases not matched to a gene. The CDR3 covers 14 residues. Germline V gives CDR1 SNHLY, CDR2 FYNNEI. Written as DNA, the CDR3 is TGTGCCAGCATAAGCGGGAGTCCGGACAATGAGCAGTTCTTC. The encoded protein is CASISGSPDNEQFF.

CDR3 DNA: TGCGCCAGCTACCCTTGGGGGGGCGAATCCTATGGCTACACCTTC. This encodes CASYPWGGESYGYTF. This sequence joins TRBV5-1 and TRBJ1-2; perhaps TRBD1 as D (6 bases). V was cut by 7 bases and J by 4 bases, with 20 bases left in between. CDR1 and CDR2 from the germline V gene are SGHRS and YFSETQ. CDR3 length: 15 amino acids. Filled out from reference TRBV5-1 and TRBJ1-2, the complete variable domain reads KAGVTQTPRYLIKTRGQQVTLSCSPISGHRSVSWYQQTPGQGLQFLFEYFSETQRNKGNFPGRFSGRQFSNSRSEMNVSTLELGDSALYLCASYPWGGESYGYTFGSGTRLTVV.

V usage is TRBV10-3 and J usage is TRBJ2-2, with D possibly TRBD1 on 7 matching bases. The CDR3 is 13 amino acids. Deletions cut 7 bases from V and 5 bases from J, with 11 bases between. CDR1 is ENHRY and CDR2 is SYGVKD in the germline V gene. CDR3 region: CAITAGGTGELFF. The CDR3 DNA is TGTGCCATCACGGCAGGGGGGACCGGGGAGCTGTTTTTT.

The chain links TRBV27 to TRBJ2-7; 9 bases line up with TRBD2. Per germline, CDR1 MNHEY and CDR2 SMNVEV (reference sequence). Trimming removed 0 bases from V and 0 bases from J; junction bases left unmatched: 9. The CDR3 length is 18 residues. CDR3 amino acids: CASSLSPPVSGSSYEQYF. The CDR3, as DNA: TGTGCCAGCAGTTTATCCCCACCTGTTAGCGGGAGCTCCTACGAGCAGTACTTC.

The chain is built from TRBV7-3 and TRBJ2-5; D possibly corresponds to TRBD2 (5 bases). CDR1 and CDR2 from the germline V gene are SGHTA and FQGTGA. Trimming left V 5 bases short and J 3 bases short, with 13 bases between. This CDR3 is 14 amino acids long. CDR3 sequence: CASSLTPGEETQYF. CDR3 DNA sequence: TGTGCCAGCAGCCTTACCCCCGGGGAAGAGACCCAGTACTTC.

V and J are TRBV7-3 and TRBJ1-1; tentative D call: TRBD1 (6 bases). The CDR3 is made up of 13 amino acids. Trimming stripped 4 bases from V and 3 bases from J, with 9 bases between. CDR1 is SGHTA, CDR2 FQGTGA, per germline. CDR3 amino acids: CASSSRQDTEAFF. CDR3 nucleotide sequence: TGTGCCAGCAGCTCCCGACAGGACACTGAAGCTTTCTTT.

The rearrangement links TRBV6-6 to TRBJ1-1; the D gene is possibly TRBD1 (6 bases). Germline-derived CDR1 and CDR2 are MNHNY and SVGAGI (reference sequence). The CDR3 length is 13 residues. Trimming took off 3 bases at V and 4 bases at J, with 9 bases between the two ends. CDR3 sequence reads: CASSYIGGTEAFF. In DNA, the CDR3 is TGTGCCAGCAGTTATATAGGGGGCACTGAAGCTTTCTTT.

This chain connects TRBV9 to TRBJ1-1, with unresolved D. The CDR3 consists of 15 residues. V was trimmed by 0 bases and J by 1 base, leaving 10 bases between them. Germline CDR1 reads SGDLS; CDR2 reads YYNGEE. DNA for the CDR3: TGTGCCAGCAGCGTAGACTCAGGCGAGAACACTGAAGCTTTCTTT. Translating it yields CASSVDSGENTEAFF.

This chain's CDR3 is CASSRGQNSYEQYF. CDR3 bases: TGCGCCAGCAGCCGAGGACAGAACTCCTACGAGCAGTACTTC. V is TRBV4-1 and J is TRBJ2-7; D is perhaps TRBD1 (6 bases). Germline CDR1 MGHRA, CDR2 YSYEKL. Trimming took off 4 bases at V and 0 bases at J, with 10 bases between the two ends. This CDR3 comprises 14 residues.

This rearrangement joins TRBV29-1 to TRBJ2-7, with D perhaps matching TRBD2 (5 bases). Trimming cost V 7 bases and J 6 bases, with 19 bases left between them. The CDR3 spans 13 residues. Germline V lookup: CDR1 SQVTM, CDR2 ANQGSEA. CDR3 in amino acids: CSATNPGWGEQYF. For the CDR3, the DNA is TGCAGCGCCACCAACCCGGGATGGGGCGAGCAGTACTTC.

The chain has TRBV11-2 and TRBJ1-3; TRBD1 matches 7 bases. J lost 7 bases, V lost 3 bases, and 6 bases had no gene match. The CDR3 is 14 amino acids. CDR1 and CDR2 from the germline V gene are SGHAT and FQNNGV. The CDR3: CASSFDRDGNTIYF. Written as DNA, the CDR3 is TGTGCCAGCAGCTTCGACAGGGACGGGAACACCATATATTTT.

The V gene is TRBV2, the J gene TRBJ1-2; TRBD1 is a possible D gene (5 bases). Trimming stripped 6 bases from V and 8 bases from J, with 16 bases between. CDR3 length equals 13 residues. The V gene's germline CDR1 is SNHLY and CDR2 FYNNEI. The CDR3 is CASRRDVPGGYTF. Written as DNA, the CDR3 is TGTGCCAGCAGGCGGGATGTCCCAGGGGGCTACACCTTC.

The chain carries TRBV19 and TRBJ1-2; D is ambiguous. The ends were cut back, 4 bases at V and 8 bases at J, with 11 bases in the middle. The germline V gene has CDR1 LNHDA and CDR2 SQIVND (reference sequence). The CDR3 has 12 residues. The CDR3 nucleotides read TGTGCCAGTAGTAACCAGGCCCAGGGCTACACCTTC. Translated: CASSNQAQGYTF.

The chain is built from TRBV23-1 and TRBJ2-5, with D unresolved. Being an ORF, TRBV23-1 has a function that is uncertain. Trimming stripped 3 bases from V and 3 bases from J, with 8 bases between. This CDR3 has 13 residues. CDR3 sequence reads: CASSHGLEETQYF. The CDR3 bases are TGCGCCAGCAGTCACGGGTTGGAAGAGACCCAGTACTTC.

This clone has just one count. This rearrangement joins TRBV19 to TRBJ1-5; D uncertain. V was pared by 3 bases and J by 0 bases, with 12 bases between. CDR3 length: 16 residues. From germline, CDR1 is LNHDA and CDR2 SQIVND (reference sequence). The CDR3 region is CASSIGILASNQPQHF. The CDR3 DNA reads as TGTGCCAGTAGTATCGGGATTCTAGCTAGCAATCAGCCCCAGCATTTT.

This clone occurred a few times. The CDR3 region has the DNA TGTGCCAGCAGCTTGGTTGGACAGCGATACGAGCAGTACTTC. Protein product: CASSLVGQRYEQYF. This chain joins TRBV5-4 and TRBJ2-5; maybe TRBD1 (6 bases). With the DNA end fitting TRBJ2-7 better, the J assignment may be wrong. The CDR3 has 14 amino acids. CDR1 is SGHNT, CDR2 YYREEE, per germline (reference sequence).

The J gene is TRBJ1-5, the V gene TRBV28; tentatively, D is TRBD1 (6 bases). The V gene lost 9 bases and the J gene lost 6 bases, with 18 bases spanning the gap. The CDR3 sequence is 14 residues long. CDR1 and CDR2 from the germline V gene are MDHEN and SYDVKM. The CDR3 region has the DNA TGTGCCAGTGTCTTAACGGGGGGCTCTCAGCCCCAGCATTTT. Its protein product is CASVLTGGSQPQHF.

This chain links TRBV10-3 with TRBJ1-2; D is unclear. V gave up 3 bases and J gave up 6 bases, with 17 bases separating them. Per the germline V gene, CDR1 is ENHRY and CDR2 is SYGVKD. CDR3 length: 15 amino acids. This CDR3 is CAISEKAGGVDGYTF. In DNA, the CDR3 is TGTGCCATCAGTGAAAAGGCGGGCGGAGTTGATGGCTACACCTTC.

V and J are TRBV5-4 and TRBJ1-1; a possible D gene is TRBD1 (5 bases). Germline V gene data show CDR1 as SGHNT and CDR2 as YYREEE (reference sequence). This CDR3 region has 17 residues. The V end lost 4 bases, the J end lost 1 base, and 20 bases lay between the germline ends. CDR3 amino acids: CASSPRPGTHTNTEAFF. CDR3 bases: TGTGCCAGCAGCCCCCGCCCCGGGACTCATACGAACACTGAAGCTTTCTTT. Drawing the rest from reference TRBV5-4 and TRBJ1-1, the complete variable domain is ETGVTQSPTHLIKTRGQQVTLRCSSQSGHNTVSWYQQALGQGPQFIFQYYREEENGRGNFPPRFSGLQFPNYSSELNVNALELDDSALYLCASSPRPGTHTNTEAFFGQGTRLTVV.

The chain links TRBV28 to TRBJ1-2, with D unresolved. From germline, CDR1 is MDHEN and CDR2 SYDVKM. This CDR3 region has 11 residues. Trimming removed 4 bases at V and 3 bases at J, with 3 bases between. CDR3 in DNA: TGTGCCAGCAGTTCGTACTATGGCTACACCTTC. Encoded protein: CASSSYYGYTF.